The T cell receptor (beta chain) under discussion was sequenced for a study of T cells in localized non-small cell lung cancer. Study-level results: In adjacent lung appeared a median about 58 of the top 100 tumor clones.

This CDR3 contains 16 residues. After removal of 0 bases from V and 5 bases from J, the junction contained 6 bases not matched to a gene. The V gene's germline CDR1 is SGDLS and CDR2 YYNGEE. Method: immunoSEQ multiplex PCR; TCRdb's copy keeps in-frame clones and lacks some. The repertoire holds 4,500 to 6,500 clones, with about 55% as singletons. On this clone itself: Antigen unknown.

This TCR came from a male donor aged 60 or over with stage I squamous cell lung carcinoma. This sequence joins TRBV9 and TRBJ2-1, with 9 bases matching TRBD1. Sequenced material: lymph node tissue, taken before any cancer treatment. The CDR3 sequence is CASSVVAGQGNNEQFF. The CDR3 nucleotides read TGTGCCAGCAGCGTAGTTGCGGGACAGGGAAACAATGAGCAGTTCTTC.